A single sample gave rise to the 5 T cell receptor beta chains below, sequenced in a study of T cell repertoires in cytomegalovirus infection. These receptors are not linked to any known antigen. In TCRdb, the reads were re-called with MiXCR into one record per CDR3 protein. Of roughly 500,000 distinct CDR3 sequences in the sample, 33% were seen once. This specimen consisted of cultured PBMCs, obtained from culture after CMV antigen stimulation. Receptors were obtained from a human donor in good health (CMV status not recorded). Some clones in this sample may be carry-over from other donors' samples.

The rearrangement joins TRBV9 to TRBJ1-2; D is possibly TRBD1 (5 bases). The CDR3 contains 14 residues. Germline-derived CDR1 and CDR2 are SGDLS and YYNGEE. The V end was cut by 4 bases, the J end by 2 bases, with 12 bases between. The CDR3 region is CASSSPGWNYGYTF. CDR3 in DNA: TGTGCCAGCAGCTCCCCAGGGTGGAACTATGGCTACACCTTC.

The rearrangement links TRBV28 to TRBJ2-5; 9 positions match TRBD2. CDR1 is MDHEN, CDR2 SYDVKM, per germline. V shed 5 bases and J 5 bases; nucleotides not matched to a gene: 12. This CDR3 spans 16 amino acids. CDR3 loop: CASSIRLAVGSETQYF. CDR3 sequence (DNA): TGTGCCAGCAGTATAAGACTAGCGGTTGGTTCCGAGACCCAGTACTTC. Variable domain in full (rest from reference TRBV28 and TRBJ2-5): DVKVTQSSRYLVKRTGEKVFLECVQDMDHENMFWYRQDPGLGLRLIYFSYDVKMKEKGDIPEGYSVSREKKERFSLILESASTNQTSMYLCASSIRLAVGSETQYFGPGTRLLVL.

This chain joins TRBV7-8 and TRBJ2-1, with D hard to call. Germline V gene data show CDR1 as SGHVS and CDR2 as FQNEAQ. V dropped 2 bases and J dropped 2 bases, with 13 bases sitting between them. The CDR3 is 16 residues long. CDR3 in amino acids: CASSLSRGLAYNEQFF. In DNA form, the CDR3 reads TGTGCCAGCAGCTTATCCCGCGGTCTAGCCTACAATGAGCAGTTCTTC. Full variable domain (remainder filled in from reference TRBV7-8 and TRBJ2-1): GAGVSQSPRYKVAKRGQDVALRCDPISGHVSLFWYQQALGQGPEFLTYFQNEAQLDKSGLPSDRFFAERPEGSVSTLKIQRTQQEDSAVYLCASSLSRGLAYNEQFFGPGTRLTVL.

The chain joins TRBV7-3 to TRBJ1-6; D remains unclear. There are 13 residues in the CDR3. CDR1 is SGHTA, CDR2 FQGTGA, per germline. Trimming shortened V by 5 bases and J by 12 bases, and 14 bases separated the two germline ends. CDR3: CASSQQERLPLHF. CDR3 DNA: TGTGCCAGCAGCCAACAAGAAAGGCTACCCCTCCACTTT. The variable domain in full, with the rest retrieved from reference TRBV7-3 and TRBJ1-6, is GAGVSQTPSNKVTEKGKYVELRCDPISGHTALYWYRQSLGQGPEFLIYFQGTGAADDSGLPNDRFFAVRPEGSVSTLKIQRTERGDSAVYLCASSQQERLPLHFGNGTRLTVT.

Here the CDR3 DNA reads TGTGCCATCAGTGAGCCCGCAGGGGGCCGATACAATGAGCAGTTCTTC. This gives the protein CAISEPAGGRYNEQFF. The V call is TRBV10-3, the J call TRBJ2-1; 8 nucleotides align to TRBD1. Trimming at V came to 2 bases and at J to 4 bases, leaving 7 bases not matched to a gene. CDR1 is ENHRY, CDR2 SYGVKD, per germline. The CDR3 sequence is 16 residues long.